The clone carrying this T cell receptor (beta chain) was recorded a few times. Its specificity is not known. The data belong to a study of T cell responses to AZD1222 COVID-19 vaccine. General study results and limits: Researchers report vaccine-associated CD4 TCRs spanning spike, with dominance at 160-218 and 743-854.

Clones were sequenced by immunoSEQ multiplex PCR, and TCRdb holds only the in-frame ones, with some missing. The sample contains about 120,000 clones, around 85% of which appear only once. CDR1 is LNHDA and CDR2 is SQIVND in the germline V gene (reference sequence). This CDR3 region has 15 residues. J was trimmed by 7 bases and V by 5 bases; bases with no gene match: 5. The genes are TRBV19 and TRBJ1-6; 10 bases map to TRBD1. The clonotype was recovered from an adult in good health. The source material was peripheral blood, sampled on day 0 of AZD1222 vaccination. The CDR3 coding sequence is TGTGCCAGTAGTCGGGACAGGGGCCAAAATTCACCCCTCCACTTT. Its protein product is CASSRDRGQNSPLHF.